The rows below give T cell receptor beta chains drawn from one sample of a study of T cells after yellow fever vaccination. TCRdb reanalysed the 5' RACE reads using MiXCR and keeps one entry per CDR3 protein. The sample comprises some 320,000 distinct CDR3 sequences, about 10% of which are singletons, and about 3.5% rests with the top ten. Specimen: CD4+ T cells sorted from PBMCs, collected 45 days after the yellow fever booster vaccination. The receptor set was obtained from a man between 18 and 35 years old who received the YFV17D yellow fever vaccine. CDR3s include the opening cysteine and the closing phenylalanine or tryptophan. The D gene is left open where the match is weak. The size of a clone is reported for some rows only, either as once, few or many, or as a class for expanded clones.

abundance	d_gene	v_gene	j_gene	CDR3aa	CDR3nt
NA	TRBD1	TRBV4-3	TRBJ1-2	CASSQDHDRVPYGYTF	TGCGCCAGCAGCCAAGATCACGACAGGGTCCCCTATGGCTACACCTTC
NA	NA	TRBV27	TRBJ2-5	CASSLSWGETQYF	TGTGCCAGCAGTTTAAGCTGGGGAGAGACCCAGTACTTC
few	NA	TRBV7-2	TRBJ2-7	CASSLAARGIYEQYF	TGTGCCAGCAGCTTAGCGGCCCGGGGTATCTACGAGCAGTACTTC
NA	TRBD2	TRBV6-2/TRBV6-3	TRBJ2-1	CASRNAPGLAGVEQFF	TGTGCCAGCAGAAACGCGCCGGGACTAGCGGGAGTCGAGCAGTTCTTC
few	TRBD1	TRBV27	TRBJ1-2	CASRGQAFYGYTF	TGTGCCAGCAGGGGACAGGCGTTCTATGGCTACACCTTC
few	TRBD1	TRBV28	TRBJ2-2	CASSPQTGEDNTGELFF	TGTGCCAGCAGTCCTCAGACAGGGGAGGACAACACCGGGGAGCTGTTTTTT
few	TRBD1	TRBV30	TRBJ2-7	CAWDRAYEQYF	TGTGCCTGGGACAGGGCCTACGAGCAGTACTTC
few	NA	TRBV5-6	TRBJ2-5	CASSRRGETQYF	TGTGCCAGCAGCCGGAGGGGCGAGACCCAGTACTTC
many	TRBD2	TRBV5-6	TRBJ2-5	CASSRSGAQYF	TGTGCCAGCAGTCGTAGCGGGGCTCAGTACTTC
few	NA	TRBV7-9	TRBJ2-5	CASSLAAAGQETQYF	TGTGCCAGCAGCTTAGCGGCAGCGGGCCAAGAGACCCAGTACTTC
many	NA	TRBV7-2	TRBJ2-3	CASSLATTDTQYF	TGTGCCAGCAGCCTAGCGACCACAGATACGCAGTATTTT
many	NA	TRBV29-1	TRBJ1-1	CSVPSPGTGNTEAFF	TGCAGCGTTCCGAGTCCCGGGACGGGGAACACTGAAGCTTTCTTT
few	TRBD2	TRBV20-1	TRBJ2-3	CSAPLQGLELDTQYF	TGCAGTGCTCCACTTCAGGGACTAGAGCTTGATACGCAGTATTTT
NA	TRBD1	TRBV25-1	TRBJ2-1	CASRPPGTGEQAKQFF	TGTGCCAGCAGGCCTCCCGGGACAGGGGAGCAGGCTAAGCAGTTCTTC
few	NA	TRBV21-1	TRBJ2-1	CAIRPTGKIWNEQFF	TGTGCCATCCGCCCGACAGGGAAAATTTGGAATGAGCAGTTCTTC
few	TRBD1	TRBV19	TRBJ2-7	CASTPGRRGQSYEQYF	TGTGCCAGTACCCCCGGGCGAAGGGGGCAATCCTACGAGCAGTACTTC
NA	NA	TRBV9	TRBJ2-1	CASSPRFRLGLNHEQFF	TGTGCCAGCAGCCCCCGGTTCCGGCTGGGGCTGAACCATGAGCAGTTCTTC
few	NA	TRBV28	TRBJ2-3	CASRTPATDTQYF	TGTGCCAGCAGGACTCCCGCTACAGATACGCAGTATTTT
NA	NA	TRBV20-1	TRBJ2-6	CSAREGGSGANVLTF	TGCAGTGCTAGAGAGGGAGGCTCTGGGGCCAACGTCCTGACTTTC
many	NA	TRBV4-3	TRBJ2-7	CASSQVARTAEQYF	TGCGCCAGCAGCCAAGTGGCCAGGACTGCCGAGCAGTACTTC
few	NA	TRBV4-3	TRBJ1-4	CASSQGASPTNEKLFF	TGCGCCAGCAGCCAAGGGGCCAGCCCAACTAATGAAAAACTGTTTTTT
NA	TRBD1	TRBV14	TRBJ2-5	CASSQFSWDRIKETQYF	TGTGCCAGCAGCCAATTTTCATGGGACAGGATTAAGGAGACCCAGTACTTC
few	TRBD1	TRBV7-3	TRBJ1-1	CASSRDRGGGGAFF	TGTGCCAGCAGCAGGGACAGAGGCGGCGGCGGAGCTTTCTTT
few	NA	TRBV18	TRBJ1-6	CASSPLSDHTNSPLHF	TGTGCCAGCTCACCACTATCTGATCACACTAATTCACCCCTCCACTTT
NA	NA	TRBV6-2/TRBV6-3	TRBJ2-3	CASSYDRRDTQYF	TGTGCCAGCAGTTATGATCGGAGAGATACGCAGTATTTT
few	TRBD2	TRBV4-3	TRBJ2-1	CASSQILAGYNEQFF	TGCGCCAGCAGCCAGATCCTAGCGGGGTACAATGAGCAGTTCTTC
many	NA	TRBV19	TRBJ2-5	CASSIGGHLSGTQYF	TGTGCCAGTAGTATAGGAGGCCACCTCTCAGGGACCCAGTACTTC
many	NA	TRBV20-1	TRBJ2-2	CSVSSRGLDTGELFF	TGCAGTGTCTCGTCAAGGGGTTTAGACACCGGGGAGCTGTTTTTT
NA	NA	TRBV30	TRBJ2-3	CAWSVRLWDTQYF	TGTGCCTGGAGTGTACGGCTGTGGGATACGCAGTATTTT
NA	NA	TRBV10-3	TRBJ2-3	CATSRTPDTQYF	TGTGCCACCAGCCGAACGCCAGATACGCAGTATTTT
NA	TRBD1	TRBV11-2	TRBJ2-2	CASSRDRGAKNTGELFF	TGTGCCAGCAGCCGGGACAGGGGTGCAAAAAACACCGGGGAGCTGTTTTTT
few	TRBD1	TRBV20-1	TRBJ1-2	CSASNRETGGSRGYTF	TGCAGTGCTAGTAATCGGGAGACAGGGGGCTCACGTGGCTACACCTTC
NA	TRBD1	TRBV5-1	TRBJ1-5	CASSRGTGSQPQHF	TGCGCCAGCAGCAGAGGGACAGGTTCACAGCCCCAGCATTTT
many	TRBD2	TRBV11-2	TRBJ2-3	CASSPLAGGTTDTQYF	TGTGCCAGCAGCCCTCTAGCGGGGGGGACCACAGATACGCAGTATTTT
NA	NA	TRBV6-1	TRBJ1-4	CASSATFKGEKLFF	TGTGCCAGCAGTGCGACCTTTAAGGGGGAAAAACTGTTTTTT
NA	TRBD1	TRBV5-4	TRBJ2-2	CASSLPTGGRTGELFF	TGTGCCAGCAGCTTGCCTACAGGGGGCCGAACCGGGGAGCTGTTTTTT
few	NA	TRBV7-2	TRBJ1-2	CASSFSGAAGFGYTF	TGTGCCAGCAGCTTCAGTGGTGCGGCCGGATTTGGCTACACCTTC
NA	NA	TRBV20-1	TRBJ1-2	CSARDYSGDLYGYTF	TGCAGTGCTAGAGACTACTCGGGGGACCTCTATGGCTACACCTTC
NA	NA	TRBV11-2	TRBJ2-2	CASSRYGPLAGELFF	TGTGCCAGCAGCCGATATGGCCCCTTGGCCGGGGAGCTGTTTTTT
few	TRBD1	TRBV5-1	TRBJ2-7	CASSLRTGQISYEQYF	TGCGCCAGCAGCCTAAGAACGGGACAGATCTCCTACGAGCAGTACTTC
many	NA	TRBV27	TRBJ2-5	CASSLVVGETQYF	TGTGCCAGCAGTTTAGTAGTAGGGGAGACCCAGTACTTC
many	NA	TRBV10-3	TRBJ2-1	CASISSYNEQFF	TGTGCCTCAATAAGCTCCTACAATGAGCAGTTCTTC
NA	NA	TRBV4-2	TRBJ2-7	CASSAGGEEQYF	TGTGCCAGCAGCGCCGGTGGGGAGGAGCAGTACTTC
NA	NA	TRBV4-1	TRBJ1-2	CASSQPITGNYGYTF	TGCGCCAGCAGCCAACCAATCACAGGGAACTATGGCTACACCTTC